This passage covers 11 T cell receptor beta chains from one sample sequenced in a study of blood T cell repertoires in COVID-19. Only in-frame clones appear in the TCRdb table, and some are missing; sequencing was by immunoSEQ multiplex PCR. The data show 280,000 or so clones, around 86% seen once. Input material: peripheral blood. Every receptor here comes from a woman under 40 who had recovered from COVID-19.

The chain has TRBV7-9 and TRBJ2-7; 7 nucleotides match TRBD1. The CDR3 is 15 amino acids. Germline trimming cut 1 base from V and 5 bases from J; bases unmatched to any gene: 8. Looked up from germline, CDR1 is SEHNR and CDR2 is FQNEAQ (reference sequence). CDR3 region: CASSLGTGPFDEQYF. CDR3 coding DNA: TGTGCCAGCAGCTTAGGGACAGGCCCCTTCGACGAGCAGTACTTC.

The count of this clone is one. V and J are TRBV18 and TRBJ1-4, with 7 bases aligning to TRBD1. V lost 3 bases and J lost 7; bases outside the gene matches: 8. The CDR3 loop spans 15 amino acids. Germline CDR1 is KGHSH and CDR2 is LQKENI. This chain's CDR3 is CASSPATGIGEKLFF. In nucleotides, the CDR3 is TGTGCCAGCTCACCCGCGACAGGGATAGGTGAAAAACTGTTTTTT.

This clone was seen only once. V usage is TRBV19 and J usage is TRBJ2-3; TRBD2 matches 9 bases. This CDR3 is 16 amino acids long. Germline V lookup: CDR1 LNHDA, CDR2 SQIVND (reference sequence). Trimming cost V 6 bases and J 2 bases; bases outside gene matches: 9. This chain's CDR3 is CASSVGTSRATDTQYF. For the CDR3, the DNA is TGTGCCAGTAGCGTGGGGACTAGCCGAGCCACAGATACGCAGTATTTT.

The chain couples TRBV19 to TRBJ1-6; 9 positions match TRBD1. The V and J ends lost 5 bases and 1 base, in that order; junction bases with no gene match: 9. Germline V CDR1 and CDR2: LNHDA, SQIVND (reference sequence). The CDR3 contains 18 residues. CDR3 region: CASSSRQGEASYNSPLHF. CDR3 DNA: TGTGCCAGTAGTTCACGACAGGGGGAAGCGTCCTATAATTCACCCCTCCACTTT.

This clone has just one count. This chain links TRBV27 with TRBJ2-5, with 9 nucleotides matching TRBD1. V dropped 3 bases and J dropped 4; count of bases not matched to a gene: 3. This CDR3 has 14 amino acids. Germline values: CDR1 MNHEY, CDR2 SMNVEV (reference sequence). In nucleotides, the CDR3 is TGTGCCAGCAGTTTCGGACAGGGGAGAGAGACCCAGTACTTC. Protein product: CASSFGQGRETQYF.

The chain has TRBV3-1 (or the pseudogene TRBV3-2) and TRBJ2-2; TRBD1 aligns across 8 bases. This CDR3 is 16 amino acids long. The V gene end was trimmed by 4 bases and the J gene end by 3 bases; junction bases not matched to a gene: 7. Germline V gene data show CDR1 as LGHDT and CDR2 as YNNKEL (reference sequence). CDR3 DNA sequence: TGTGCCAGCAGCCGACCACAGGGGGTCGACACCGGGGAGCTGTTTTTT. Translating it yields CASSRPQGVDTGELFF.

This clone was picked up one time. This sequence joins TRBV6-4 and TRBJ2-1; 8 bases map to TRBD2. The CDR3 runs 16 residues. The J segment lost 3 bases and the V segment lost 3 bases, leaving 7 bases of the junction unmatched. Germline CDR1 is MRHNA and CDR2 is SNTAGT. The DNA for the CDR3 is TGTGCCAGCAGTGATAAAGCGGGAGACGACTACAATGAGCAGTTCTTC. The encoded protein is CASSDKAGDDYNEQFF.

The gene calls are TRBV6-5 and TRBJ2-3; a possible D gene is TRBD1 (7 bases). The CDR3 extends over 14 amino acids. With 8 bases removed from V and 2 bases from J, the gap between germline ends came to 14 bases. In germline, CDR1 is MNHEY, CDR2 SVGAGI. Here the CDR3 DNA reads TGTGCCAGCGGAAGACAGGGACTCACAGATACGCAGTATTTT. The encoded protein is CASGRQGLTDTQYF.

V usage is TRBV5-1 and J usage is TRBJ2-7; 9 nucleotides line up with TRBD2. The CDR3 length is 14 residues. Germline CDR1 is SGHRS and CDR2 is YFSETQ. V shed 4 bases and J 3 bases; nucleotides not matched to a gene: 5. The CDR3 DNA is TGCGCCAGCAGCCAAGGACTAGCGAGCTACGAGCAGTACTTC. It yields the protein CASSQGLASYEQYF.

This sequence joins TRBV4-1 and TRBJ2-4; 10 bases fit TRBD2. There are 18 residues in the CDR3. Germline V gene sequence: CDR1 MGHRA, CDR2 YSYEKL. V lost 4 bases, J lost 0 bases, and 9 bases stayed unmatched. The CDR3 DNA is TGCGCCAGCAGCCGACTAGCGGGCTTACTAGTAGCCAAAAACATTCAGTACTTC. This codes for CASSRLAGLLVAKNIQYF.

This chain connects TRBV27 to TRBJ2-1; the D gene is possibly TRBD2 (5 bases). The germline gives CDR1 MNHEY, CDR2 SMNVEV (reference sequence). The CDR3 spans 13 residues. Trimming removed 2 bases at V and 9 bases at J, with 11 bases between. Here the CDR3 DNA reads TGTGCCAGCAGTTTACACTCCCGGGGTGAGCAGTTCTTC. Amino acids: CASSLHSRGEQFF.